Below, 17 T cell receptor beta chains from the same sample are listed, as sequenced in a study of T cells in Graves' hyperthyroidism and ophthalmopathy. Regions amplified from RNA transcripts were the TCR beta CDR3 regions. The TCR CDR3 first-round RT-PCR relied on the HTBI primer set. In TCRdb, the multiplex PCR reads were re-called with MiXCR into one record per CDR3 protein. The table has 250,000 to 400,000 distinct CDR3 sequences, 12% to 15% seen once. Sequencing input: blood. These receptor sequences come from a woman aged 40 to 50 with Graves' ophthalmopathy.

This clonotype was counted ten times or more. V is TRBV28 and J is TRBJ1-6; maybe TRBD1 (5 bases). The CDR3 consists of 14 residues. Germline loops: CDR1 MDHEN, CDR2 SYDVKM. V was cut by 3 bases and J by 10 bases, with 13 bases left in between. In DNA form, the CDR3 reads TGTGCCAGCAGTTTGGGCAGGGTTAACTCACCCCTCCACTTT. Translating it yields CASSLGRVNSPLHF. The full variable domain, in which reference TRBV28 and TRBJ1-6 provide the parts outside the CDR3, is DVKVTQSSRYLVKRTGEKVFLECVQDMDHENMFWYRQDPGLGLRLIYFSYDVKMKEKGDIPEGYSVSREKKERFSLILESASTNQTSMYLCASSLGRVNSPLHFGNGTRLTVT.

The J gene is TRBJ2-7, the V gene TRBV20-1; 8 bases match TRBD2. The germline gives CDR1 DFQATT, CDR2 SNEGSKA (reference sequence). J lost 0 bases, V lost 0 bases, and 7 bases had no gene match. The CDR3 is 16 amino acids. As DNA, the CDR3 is TGCAGTGCTAGAGAAGCACTAGCGGCCGGCTCCTACGAGCAGTACTTC. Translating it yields CSAREALAAGSYEQYF.

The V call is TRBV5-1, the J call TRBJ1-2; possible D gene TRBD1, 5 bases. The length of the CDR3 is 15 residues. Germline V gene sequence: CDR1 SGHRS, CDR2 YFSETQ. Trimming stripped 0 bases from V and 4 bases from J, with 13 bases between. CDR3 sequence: CASSLGQPATYGYTF. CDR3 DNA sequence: TGCGCCAGCAGCTTGGGACAGCCTGCGACCTATGGCTACACCTTC.

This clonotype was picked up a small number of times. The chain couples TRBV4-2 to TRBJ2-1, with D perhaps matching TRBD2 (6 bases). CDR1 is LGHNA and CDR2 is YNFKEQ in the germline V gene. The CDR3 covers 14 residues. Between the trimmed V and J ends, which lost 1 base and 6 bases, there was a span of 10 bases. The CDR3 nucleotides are TGTGCCAGCAGCCAAGTAGGAGGGACCAATGAGCAGTTCTTC. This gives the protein CASSQVGGTNEQFF.

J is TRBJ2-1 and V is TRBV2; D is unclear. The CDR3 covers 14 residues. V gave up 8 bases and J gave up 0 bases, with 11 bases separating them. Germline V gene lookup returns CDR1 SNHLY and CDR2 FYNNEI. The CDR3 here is CASSIGSSYNEQFF. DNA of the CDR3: TGTGCCAGCTCAATTGGTAGCTCCTACAATGAGCAGTTCTTC.

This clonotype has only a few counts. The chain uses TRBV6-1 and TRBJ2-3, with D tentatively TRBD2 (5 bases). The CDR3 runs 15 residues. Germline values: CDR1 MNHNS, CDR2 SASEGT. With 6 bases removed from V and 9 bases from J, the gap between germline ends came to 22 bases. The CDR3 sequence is CASREVGAQMGTQYF. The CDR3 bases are TGTGCCAGCAGGGAGGTTGGAGCGCAGATGGGGACGCAGTATTTT.

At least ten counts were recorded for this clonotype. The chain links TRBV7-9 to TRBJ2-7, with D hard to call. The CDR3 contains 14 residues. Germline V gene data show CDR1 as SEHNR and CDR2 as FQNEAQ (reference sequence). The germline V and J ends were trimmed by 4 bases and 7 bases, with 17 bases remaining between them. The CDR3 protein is CASSSLYPGSEQYF. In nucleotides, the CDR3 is TGTGCCAGCAGCTCTCTCTACCCTGGATCGGAGCAGTACTTC.

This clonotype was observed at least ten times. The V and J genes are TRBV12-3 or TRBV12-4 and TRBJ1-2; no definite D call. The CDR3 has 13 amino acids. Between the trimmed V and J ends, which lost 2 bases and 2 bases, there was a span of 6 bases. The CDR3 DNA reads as TGTGCCAGCAGTTTAAACAGAAACTATGGCTACACCTTC. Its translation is CASSLNRNYGYTF.

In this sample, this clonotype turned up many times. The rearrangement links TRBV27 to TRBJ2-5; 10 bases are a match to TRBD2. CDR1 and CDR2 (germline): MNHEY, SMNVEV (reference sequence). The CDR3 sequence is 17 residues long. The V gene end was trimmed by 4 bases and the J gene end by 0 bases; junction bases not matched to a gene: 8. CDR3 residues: CASSSGLARQYQETQYF. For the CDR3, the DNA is TGTGCCAGCAGTTCGGGACTAGCGAGACAATACCAAGAGACCCAGTACTTC.

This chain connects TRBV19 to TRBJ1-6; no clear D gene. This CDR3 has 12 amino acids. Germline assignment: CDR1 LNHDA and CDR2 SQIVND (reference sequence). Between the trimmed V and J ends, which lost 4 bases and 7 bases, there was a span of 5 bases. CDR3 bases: TGTGCCAGTAGTAGGGCGAATTCACCCCTCCACTTT. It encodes CASSRANSPLHF.

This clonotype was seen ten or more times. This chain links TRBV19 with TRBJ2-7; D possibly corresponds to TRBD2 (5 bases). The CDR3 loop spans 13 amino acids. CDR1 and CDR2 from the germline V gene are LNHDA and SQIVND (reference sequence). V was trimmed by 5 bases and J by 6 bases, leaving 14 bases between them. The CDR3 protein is CASSLGGSGEQYF. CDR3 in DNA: TGTGCCAGTAGTTTGGGTGGGAGCGGCGAGCAGTACTTC. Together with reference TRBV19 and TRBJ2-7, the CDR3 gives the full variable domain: DGGITQSPKYLFRKEGQNVTLSCEQNLNHDAMYWYRQDPGQGLRLIYYSQIVNDFQKGDIAEGYSVSREKKESFPLTVTSAQKNPTAFYLCASSLGGSGEQYFGPGTRLTVT.

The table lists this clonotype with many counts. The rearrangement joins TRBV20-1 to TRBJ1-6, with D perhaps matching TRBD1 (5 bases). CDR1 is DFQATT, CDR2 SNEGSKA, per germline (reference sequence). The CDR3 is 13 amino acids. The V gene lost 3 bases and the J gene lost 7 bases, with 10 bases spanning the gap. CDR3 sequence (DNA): TGCAGTGCTAGCCCAGGGTTGAATTCACCCCTCCACTTT. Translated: CSASPGLNSPLHF.

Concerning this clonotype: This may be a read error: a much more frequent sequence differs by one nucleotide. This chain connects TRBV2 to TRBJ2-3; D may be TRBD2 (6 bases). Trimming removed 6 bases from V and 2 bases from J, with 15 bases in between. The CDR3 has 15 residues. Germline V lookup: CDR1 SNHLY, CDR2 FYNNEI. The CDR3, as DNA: TGTGCCAGCAGCCCGGCTAGCGACTACACAGATACGCAGTATTTT. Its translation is CASSPASDYTDTQYF.

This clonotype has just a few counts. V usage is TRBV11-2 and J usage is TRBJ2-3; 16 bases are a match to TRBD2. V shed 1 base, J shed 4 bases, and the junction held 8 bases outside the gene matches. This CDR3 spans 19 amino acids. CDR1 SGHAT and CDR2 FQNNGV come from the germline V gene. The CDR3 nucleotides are TGTGCCAGCAGCTTAGCGGGGACTAGCGGGGGGGTCGGGGCAGATACGCAGTATTTT. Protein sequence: CASSLAGTSGGVGADTQYF.

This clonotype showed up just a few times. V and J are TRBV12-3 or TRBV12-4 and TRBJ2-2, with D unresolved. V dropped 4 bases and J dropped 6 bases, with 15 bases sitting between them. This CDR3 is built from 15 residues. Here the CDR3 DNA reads TGTGCCAGCAGTTGGGATAGGCCCTCCCCCGGGGAGCTGTTTTTT. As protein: CASSWDRPSPGELFF.

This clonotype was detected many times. The DNA of the CDR3 is TGTGCCAGCAGCGGACAGGGGGCTCAAGATACGCAGTATTTT. This encodes CASSGQGAQDTQYF. The chain uses TRBV25-1 and TRBJ2-3; 11 nucleotides align to TRBD1. Germline assignment: CDR1 MGHDK and CDR2 SYGVNS. The CDR3 consists of 14 residues. V gave up 6 bases and J gave up 5 bases; unmatched junction bases: 4.

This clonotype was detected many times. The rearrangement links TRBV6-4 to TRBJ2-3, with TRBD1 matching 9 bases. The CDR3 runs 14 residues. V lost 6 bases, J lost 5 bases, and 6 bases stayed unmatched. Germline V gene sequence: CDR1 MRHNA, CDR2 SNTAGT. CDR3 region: CASSLQGAQDTQYF. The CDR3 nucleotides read TGTGCCAGCAGCTTACAGGGGGCGCAAGATACGCAGTATTTT.